The text below deals with one TCR beta chain. Naive CD8 cells lacked CD45RO and underwent positive selection for CCR7, leaving out terminally differentiated effector memory CD45RA+ cells. This CDR3 has 13 residues. Per the germline V gene, CDR1 is LNHDA and CDR2 is SQIVND (reference sequence). V was pared by 3 bases and J by 1 base, with 6 bases between. This sample was taken from a study of shared clonotypes between healthy human individuals. It was approximately 0.2 ug DNA, 28,000 or so T cell genomes, that sorted-subset replicate PCRs used. TCRdb's table, derived via immunoSEQ multiplex PCR, lists solely in-frame clones and lacks some. Of roughly 1,800,000 clones listed, about 95% are singletons.

The receptor's source is a man between 18 and 35 years old in good health. The specimen was naive CD8+ T cells sorted from blood. The chain is built from TRBV19 and TRBJ1-1; D is unclear. CDR3 sequence (DNA): TGTGCCAGTAGTATGGTTGCGAACACTGAAGCTTTCTTT. This translates into CASSMVANTEAFF.